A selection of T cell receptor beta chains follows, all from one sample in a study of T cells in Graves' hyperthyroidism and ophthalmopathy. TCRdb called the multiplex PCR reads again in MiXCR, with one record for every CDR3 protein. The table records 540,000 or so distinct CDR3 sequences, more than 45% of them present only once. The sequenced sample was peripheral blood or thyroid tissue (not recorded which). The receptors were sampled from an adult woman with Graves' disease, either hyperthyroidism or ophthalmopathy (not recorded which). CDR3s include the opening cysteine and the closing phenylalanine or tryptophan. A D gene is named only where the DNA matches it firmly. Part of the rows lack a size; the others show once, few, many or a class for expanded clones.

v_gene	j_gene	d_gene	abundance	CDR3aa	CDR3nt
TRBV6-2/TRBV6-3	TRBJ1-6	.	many	CASRAPDRRAPLHF	TGTGCCAGCAGAGCGCCAGACAGACGAGCACCCCTCCACTTT
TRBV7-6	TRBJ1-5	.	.	CASSGDSDNQPQHF	TGTGCCAGCAGCGGAGACAGTGACAATCAGCCCCAGCATTTT
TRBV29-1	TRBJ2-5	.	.	CSVGGGVGETQYF	TGCAGCGTTGGTGGGGGCGTGGGGGAGACCCAGTACTTC
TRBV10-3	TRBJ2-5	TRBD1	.	CATQTGQGETQYF	TGTGCCACCCAAACGGGACAGGGCGAGACCCAGTACTTC
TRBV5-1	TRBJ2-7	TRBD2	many	CASSPRAQLAGEYEQYF	TGCGCCAGCAGCCCGCGGGCCCAACTAGCGGGAGAATACGAGCAGTACTTC
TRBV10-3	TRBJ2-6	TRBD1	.	CAISEEGATGANVLTF	TGTGCCATCAGTGAGGAGGGGGCGACTGGGGCCAACGTCCTGACTTTC
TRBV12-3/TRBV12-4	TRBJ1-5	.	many	CASSLVAGVQPQHF	TGTGCCAGCAGTTTAGTGGCAGGGGTCCAGCCCCAGCATTTT
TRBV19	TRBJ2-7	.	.	CASSMRTSSYEQYF	TGTGCCAGTAGTATGCGGACCAGCTCCTACGAGCAGTACTTC
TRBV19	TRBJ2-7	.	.	CASSPGTIGWDRQYF	TGTGCCAGTAGTCCCGGGACAATTGGATGGGATCGGCAGTACTTC
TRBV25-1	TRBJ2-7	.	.	CTSSYEQYF	TGTACCAGCTCCTACGAGCAGTACTTC
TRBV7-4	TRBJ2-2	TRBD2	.	CASSITSGRGLGELFF	TGTGCCAGCAGCATCACTAGCGGGAGAGGCCTCGGGGAGCTGTTTTTT
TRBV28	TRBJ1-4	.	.	CASSFERRDEKLFF	TGTGCCAGCAGTTTCGAGAGGCGGGACGAAAAACTGTTTTTT
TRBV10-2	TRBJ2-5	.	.	CASGAREETQYF	TGCGCCAGTGGGGCCCGCGAGGAGACCCAGTACTTC
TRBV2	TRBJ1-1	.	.	CASSDPGQLNTEAFF	TGTGCCAGCAGTGACCCTGGGCAACTGAACACTGAAGCTTTCTTT
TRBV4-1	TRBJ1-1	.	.	CASSQDRMGASTEAFF	TGCGCCAGCAGCCAAGATCGCATGGGGGCGAGCACTGAAGCTTTCTTT
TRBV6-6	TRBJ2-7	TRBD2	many	CASSPTSASSYEQYF	TGTGCCAGCAGCCCGACTAGCGCCTCCTCCTACGAGCAGTACTTC
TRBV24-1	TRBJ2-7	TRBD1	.	CATSDSLGQGYRYEQYF	TGTGCCACCAGTGATAGTTTGGGACAGGGATACCGCTACGAGCAGTACTTC
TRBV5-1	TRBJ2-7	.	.	CASRISSTDEQYF	TGCGCCAGCCGAATCTCTAGTACCGACGAGCAGTACTTC
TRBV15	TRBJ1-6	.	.	CATSSNGQHQGTLHF	TGTGCCACCAGCAGCAATGGACAGCACCAAGGTACCCTCCACTTT
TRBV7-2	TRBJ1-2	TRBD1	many	CASSSRQGSIYGYTF	TGTGCCAGCAGCTCCCGACAGGGGTCTATCTATGGCTACACCTTC
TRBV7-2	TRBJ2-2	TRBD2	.	CASSWTSRSGELFF	TGTGCCAGCAGCTGGACTAGCCGATCCGGGGAGCTGTTTTTT
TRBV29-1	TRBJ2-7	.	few	CSVEVGGSNEQYF	TGCAGCGTTGAAGTCGGGGGCTCGAACGAGCAGTACTTC
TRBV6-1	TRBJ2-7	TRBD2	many	CASSQAGESYEQYF	TGTGCCAGCAGTCAAGCGGGAGAATCCTACGAGCAGTACTTC
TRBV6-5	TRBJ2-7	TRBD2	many	CASSYGPGWGGTYEQYF	TGTGCCAGCAGTTATGGTCCGGGATGGGGGGGAACCTACGAGCAGTACTTC
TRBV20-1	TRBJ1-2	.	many	CSARAPPRQGIGYTF	TGCAGTGCTAGAGCCCCGCCGCGGCAGGGAATCGGCTACACCTTC
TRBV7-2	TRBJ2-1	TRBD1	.	CASSGTGGGEQFF	TGTGCCAGCAGCGGGACAGGGGGCGGTGAGCAGTTCTTC